Presented here are 20 T cell receptor beta chains from one specimen sequenced in a study of ipilimumab plus nivolumab after autologous stem cell transplantation. Data came from immunoSEQ multiplex PCR; TCRdb stores just in-frame clones and leaves some out. The repertoire consists of about 15,000 clones, with approximately 75% occurring once and the leading ten covering 20% to 25%. The starting material was PBMCs, obtained in a trial of ipilimumab plus nivolumab as post-transplant consolidation. Every receptor here comes from a male donor with diffuse large B-cell lymphoma.

V usage is TRBV2 and J usage is TRBJ2-1, with 10 bases aligning to TRBD2. V lost 7 bases and J lost 5; bases outside the gene matches: 5. The germline CDR1 and CDR2 sequences are SNHLY and FYNNEI. The CDR3 is made up of 14 amino acids. CDR3 protein: CASNLAGADNEQFF. CDR3 DNA: TGTGCCAGCAATCTAGCGGGAGCTGACAATGAGCAGTTCTTC.

The chain links TRBV19 to TRBJ2-1; 8 bases align to TRBD2. The germline V gene encodes CDR1 LNHDA and CDR2 SQIVND (reference sequence). This CDR3 comprises 15 residues. J lost 5 bases, V lost 5 bases, and 8 bases had no gene match. CDR3 sequence: CASSLSIGRDNEQFF. The CDR3 coding sequence is TGTGCCAGTAGTCTCTCTATCGGGAGGGACAATGAGCAGTTCTTC.

The chain combines TRBV10-3 with TRBJ2-3, with 11 positions matching TRBD2. The length of the CDR3 is 19 residues. Germline lookup yields CDR1 ENHRY and CDR2 SYGVKD. The trim removed 0 bases at V and 2 bases at J, leaving 10 bases unmatched. CDR3 region: CAISESPLGTSGYTDTQYF. The CDR3 coding sequence is TGTGCCATCAGTGAGTCGCCCCTCGGGACTAGCGGCTACACAGATACGCAGTATTTT.

CDR3 loop: CASGRGHQETQYF. The CDR3 bases are TGTGCCAGCGGCCGGGGACACCAAGAGACCCAGTACTTC. V and J are TRBV7-6 and TRBJ2-5; D may correspond to TRBD1 or TRBD2 (5 bases each). V was trimmed by 8 bases and J by 0 bases, leaving 10 bases between them. From germline, CDR1 is SGHVS and CDR2 FNYEAQ. CDR3 length equals 13 residues.

There are a few counts of this clone. Other nucleotide sequences in the sample specify the same CDR3. This chain joins TRBV20-1 and TRBJ2-1; the D gene is possibly TRBD2 (5 bases). V was cut by 0 bases and J by 10 bases, with 7 bases left in between. Germline CDR1 DFQATT, CDR2 SNEGSKA (reference sequence). CDR3 size: 11 residues. The CDR3 region has the DNA TGCAGTGCTAGAGATGGGAGAGAGCAGTTCTTC. Translation gives CSARDGREQFF.

By share of the sample, this clone is medium-sized. The rearrangement joins TRBV10-3 to TRBJ2-7; TRBD2 agrees at 8 bases. Germline assignment: CDR1 ENHRY and CDR2 SYGVKD. This CDR3 has 13 amino acids. V was pared by 10 bases and J by 5 bases, with 10 bases of the junction left unmatched. CDR3 amino acids: CATRGGTSNEQYF. The CDR3 DNA reads as TGTGCCACCCGAGGAGGGACTAGTAACGAGCAGTACTTC.

This clone occurred once. The rearrangement joins TRBV5-1 to TRBJ1-2; D remains unclear. Deletions cut 0 bases from V and 2 bases from J, with 2 bases between. The germline V gene has CDR1 SGHRS and CDR2 YFSETQ. The CDR3 length is 12 residues. As DNA, the CDR3 is TGCGCCAGCAGCTTGGAGAACTATGGCTACACCTTC. As protein: CASSLENYGYTF. The full variable domain, rest sourced from reference TRBV5-1 and TRBJ1-2, is KAGVTQTPRYLIKTRGQQVTLSCSPISGHRSVSWYQQTPGQGLQFLFEYFSETQRNKGNFPGRFSGRQFSNSRSEMNVSTLELGDSALYLCASSLENYGYTFGSGTRLTVV.

This clone has more than one count but fewer than ten. The J gene is TRBJ1-1, the V gene TRBV6-5, with no clear D. Germline loops: CDR1 MNHEY, CDR2 SVGAGI. This CDR3 has 14 amino acids. V was trimmed by 5 bases and J by 2 bases, leaving 12 bases between them. CDR3 sequence: CASSEYESNTEAFF. CDR3 DNA: TGTGCCAGCAGTGAATATGAATCCAACACTGAAGCTTTCTTT.

This clone was recorded many times. The chain combines TRBV18 with TRBJ2-1; 10 nucleotides align to TRBD2. After removal of 0 bases from V and 10 bases from J, the junction contained 9 bases not matched to a gene. Germline V gives CDR1 KGHSH, CDR2 LQKENI. CDR3 length: 16 amino acids. The CDR3 DNA sequence: TGTGCCAGCTCACCACCAGCGGGGGGGCCCGAGGGGGAGCAGTTCTTC. This sequence encodes CASSPPAGGPEGEQFF.

This clone was seen just once. Here the CDR3 DNA reads TGCAGCGTTGGCAGGGACCCAAATAACTATGGCTACACCTTC. This sequence encodes CSVGRDPNNYGYTF. The chain couples TRBV29-1 to TRBJ1-2, with D perhaps TRBD1 (5 bases). Trimming stripped 4 bases from V and 1 base from J, with 13 bases between. CDR1 and CDR2 from the germline V gene are SQVTM and ANQGSEA. This CDR3 comprises 14 residues.

The chain couples TRBV5-6 to TRBJ2-7, with D perhaps assigned TRBD1 or TRBD2 (7 bases each). Trimming removed 3 bases at V and 5 bases at J, with 15 bases between. The V gene's germline CDR1 is SGHDT and CDR2 YYEEEE. The CDR3 is 14 residues long. CDR3 sequence (DNA): TGTGCCAGCAGCTGGGGAGGGGGCATCAACGAGCAGTACTTC. The encoded protein is CASSWGGGINEQYF.

Regarding this clone: This sample includes further DNA sequences coding for the same CDR3. The V gene is TRBV19, the J gene TRBJ1-5, with D possibly matching TRBD1 (5 bases). Trimming removed 3 bases at V and 1 base at J, with 10 bases between. Germline V gene lookup returns CDR1 LNHDA and CDR2 SQIVND (reference sequence). The CDR3 is 15 amino acids. The chain's CDR3 is CASSIRDASNQPQHF. The DNA for the CDR3 is TGTGCCAGTAGTATCAGGGATGCGAGCAATCAGCCCCAGCATTTT.

This rearrangement joins TRBV27 to TRBJ1-1; the match to TRBD1 covers 9 bases. The CDR3 has 15 residues. J gave up 2 bases and V 5 bases, and 6 bases lay outside the gene matches. Germline CDR1 is MNHEY and CDR2 is SMNVEV (reference sequence). DNA for the CDR3: TGTGCCAGCAGTCCCTGGGGACAGGGAAACACTGAAGCTTTCTTT. This gives the protein CASSPWGQGNTEAFF.

This rearrangement joins TRBV6-1 to TRBJ1-1; no definite D call. The length of the CDR3 is 13 residues. V lost 3 bases to trimming and J lost 1 base, with 6 bases between them. The germline V gene encodes CDR1 MNHNS and CDR2 SASEGT. The DNA of the CDR3 is TGTGCCAGCAGTGAGTTCCGGAACACTGAAGCTTTCTTT. This translates into CASSEFRNTEAFF.

The J gene is TRBJ2-7, the V gene TRBV7-9; 7 bases fit TRBD2. The CDR3 is made up of 13 amino acids. Germline V gene lookup returns CDR1 SEHNR and CDR2 FQNEAQ (reference sequence). The V segment lost 1 base and the J segment 6 bases; nucleotides outside the gene matches: 3. The CDR3 sequence: CASSLVSGGEQYF. CDR3 nucleotides: TGTGCCAGCAGCTTAGTTTCGGGGGGCGAGCAGTACTTC.

V and J are TRBV10-1 and TRBJ2-3; D remains unclear. The CDR3 is 14 amino acids. V dropped 0 bases and J dropped 0 bases, with 4 bases sitting between them. Germline CDR1 is WNHNN and CDR2 is SYGVQD (reference sequence). The CDR3 sequence is CASSESTSTDTQYF. The CDR3 bases are TGCGCCAGCAGTGAGTCGACTAGCACAGATACGCAGTATTTT.

J is TRBJ2-2 and V is TRBV11-2; 10 bases agree with TRBD1. The V and J ends lost 4 bases and 7 bases, in that order; junction bases with no gene match: 12. Germline lookup yields CDR1 SGHAT and CDR2 FQNNGV. The CDR3 consists of 17 residues. CDR3 DNA: TGTGCCAGCAGCTCCGGGACAGGGGTGTCTTATCACGGGGAGCTGTTTTTT. As protein: CASSSGTGVSYHGELFF.

The V gene is TRBV30, the J gene TRBJ2-1; D is uncertain. Germline V gene sequence: CDR1 GTSNPN, CDR2 SVGIG (reference sequence). CDR3 length equals 13 residues. Trimming left V 3 bases short and J 5 bases short, with 11 bases between. DNA of the CDR3: TGTGCCTGGAGCTCGTCCGCCCACAATGAGCAGTTCTTC. It translates to CAWSSSAHNEQFF.

The CDR3 sequence: CASRPSTNEKLFF. CDR3 nucleotide sequence: TGTGCCAGCAGGCCCTCAACTAATGAAAAACTGTTTTTT. V and J are TRBV14 and TRBJ1-4; D gene uncertain. Germline-derived CDR1 and CDR2 are SGHDN and FVKESK. Trimming pared 6 bases from V and 0 bases from J, leaving 5 bases between. The CDR3 spans 13 residues. Drawing the rest from reference TRBV14 and TRBJ1-4, the complete variable domain is EAGVTQFPSHSVIEKGQTVTLRCDPISGHDNLYWYRRVMGKEIKFLLHFVKESKQDESGMPNNRFLAERTGGTYSTLKVQPAELEDSGVYFCASRPSTNEKLFFGSGTQLSVL.

Remarks on this clone: A far larger clone is a single base away, which makes a read error likely. V is TRBV4-2 and J is TRBJ1-5, with D hard to call. V shed 1 base and J shed 0 bases, with 10 bases lying between them. The CDR3 is 16 residues long. Germline-derived CDR1 and CDR2 are LGHNA and YNFKEQ. The CDR3 DNA sequence: TGTGCCAGCAGCCAAGGAGCAGAGCATAGCAATCAGCCCCAGCATTTT. Protein product: CASSQGAEHSNQPQHF.